This T cell receptor (beta chain) was sequenced in a study of post-analysis software for immune sequencing data. Study findings and constraints: A few TRBV segments (TRBV5-6, TRBV5-1 and TRBV20-1 among them) occurred more frequently in patients than in controls.

This clonotype showed up just a few times. Its antigen remains unknown. This could be a read error, since a much larger clone is one nucleotide away. Every TCR beta cDNA library bore unique molecular identifiers. MiXCR, run by TCRdb on the PCR reads, gives a single entry per CDR3 protein. Among fewer than 900,000 distinct CDR3 sequences, roughly 50% were seen once, and the ten largest hold roughly 4.5%. This CDR3 region has 14 residues. The sequenced sample consisted of blood. The receptor comes from a girl aged 10 to 17 with multiple sclerosis. The V call is TRBV12-3 or TRBV12-4, the J call TRBJ1-2; 7 bases match TRBD1. This chain's CDR3 is CASRYGQDSYGCTF. CDR3 coding DNA: TGTGCCAGCAGATACGGACAGGATTCCTATGGCTGCACCTTC.